Following are 29 T cell receptor beta chains from one sample sequenced in a study of blood T cell repertoires in COVID-19. TCRdb's copy holds only in-frame clones and misses some; the assay was immunoSEQ multiplex PCR. Of almost 200,000 clones detected, about 86% appear once; the ten largest clones hold 0.7% to 0.8%. Sequencing input: peripheral blood. Receptor source: a woman aged 70-85 years with acute or convalescent COVID-19.

On this clone: Other DNA sequences in this sample translate to the same CDR3. The V and J genes are TRBV18 and TRBJ2-3; D may be TRBD1 (5 bases). The CDR3 has 14 residues. Trimming pared 1 base from V and 6 bases from J, leaving 11 bases between. Germline V lookup: CDR1 KGHSH, CDR2 LQKENI. The CDR3 nucleotides are TGTGCCAGCTCACCACTAGACAGTGCGGATACGCAGTATTTT. Translating it yields CASSPLDSADTQYF.

On this clone itself: Other nucleotide sequences in the sample specify the same CDR3. The genes are TRBV11-3 and TRBJ2-1; 8 positions match TRBD2. Germline-derived CDR1 and CDR2 are SGHNT and YENEEA. This CDR3 contains 14 residues. V shed 1 base and J 4 bases; nucleotides not matched to a gene: 0. The CDR3 protein is CASSLASGYNEQFF. CDR3 in DNA: TGTGCCAGCAGCTTAGCTAGCGGGTACAATGAGCAGTTCTTC.

The rearrangement uses TRBV7-9 and TRBJ1-2, with 9 bases matching TRBD1. CDR1 is SEHNR and CDR2 is FQNEAQ in the germline V gene (reference sequence). J lost 6 bases, V lost 2 bases, and 4 bases had no gene match. This CDR3 is built from 14 residues. The chain's CDR3 is CASSLTGGVNGYTF. CDR3 sequence (DNA): TGTGCCAGCAGCTTAACAGGGGGCGTAAATGGCTACACCTTC.

V and J are TRBV28 and TRBJ1-2; 10 bases match TRBD1. CDR1 MDHEN and CDR2 SYDVKM come from the germline V gene. The ends lost 3 bases at V and 7 bases at J; junction bases unmatched: 2. The CDR3 consists of 13 residues. The CDR3 sequence is CASSFGTGVGYTF. As DNA, the CDR3 is TGTGCCAGCAGTTTCGGGACAGGGGTTGGCTACACCTTC.

The chain links TRBV19 to TRBJ1-5; TRBD1 matches at 9 bases. The germline V gene encodes CDR1 LNHDA and CDR2 SQIVND (reference sequence). The length of the CDR3 is 15 residues. The J segment lost 5 bases and the V segment lost 7 bases, leaving 9 bases of the junction unmatched. As DNA, the CDR3 is TGTGCCAGTACCCCGACAGGGGGAGGCCATCAGCCCCAGCATTTT. Its protein is CASTPTGGGHQPQHF.

This clone was observed a few times. The gene calls are TRBV2 and TRBJ2-2; D is possibly TRBD2 (5 bases). CDR1 SNHLY and CDR2 FYNNEI come from the germline V gene. V lost 6 bases to trimming and J lost 1 base, with 12 bases between them. CDR3 length: 15 residues. The CDR3 spells CASRVSAGNTGELFF. CDR3 coding DNA: TGTGCCAGCAGAGTTTCGGCGGGGAACACCGGGGAGCTGTTTTTT.

The V gene is TRBV19, the J gene TRBJ1-5; D possibly corresponds to TRBD1 (6 bases). The CDR3 is 13 amino acids. The ends were cut back, 5 bases at V and 5 bases at J, with 10 bases in the middle. Germline V gives CDR1 LNHDA, CDR2 SQIVND (reference sequence). The DNA for the CDR3 is TGTGCCAGTAGTCCGGACAGATATCAGCCCCAGCATTTT. Its protein is CASSPDRYQPQHF.

Comment on this clone: Other DNA variants within this sample encode the same CDR3. V gene TRBV19 combines with J gene TRBJ1-5; D possibly corresponds to TRBD1 (6 bases). There are 13 residues in the CDR3. The V end was cut by 5 bases, the J end by 4 bases, with 9 bases between. Germline CDR1 is LNHDA and CDR2 is SQIVND (reference sequence). DNA of the CDR3: TGTGCCAGTAGTTTAACAGGGAATCAGCCCCAGCATTTT. This codes for CASSLTGNQPQHF.

This rearrangement joins TRBV5-1 to TRBJ2-1; 12 bases map to TRBD2. The CDR3 extends over 14 amino acids. Germline V gene sequence: CDR1 SGHRS, CDR2 YFSETQ. J gave up 9 bases and V 3 bases, and 4 bases lay outside the gene matches. The CDR3 sequence is CASSSTSGSSEQFF. The CDR3 coding sequence is TGCGCCAGCAGCTCGACTAGCGGGAGTAGTGAGCAGTTCTTC.

The sample holds a few counts of this clone. The chain has TRBV5-1 and TRBJ2-1, with 11 bases aligning to TRBD2. J was trimmed by 3 bases and V by 3 bases; bases with no gene match: 8. Germline CDR1 and CDR2: SGHRS and YFSETQ. This CDR3 is built from 17 residues. CDR3 loop: CASSSRLAGSYYNEQFF. DNA of the CDR3: TGCGCCAGCAGCTCCAGACTAGCGGGGTCATACTACAATGAGCAGTTCTTC.

The DNA of the CDR3 is TGTGCCAGCCAGGGAAGGGGGCGGAACACCGGGGAGCTGTTTTTT. This sequence encodes CASQGRGRNTGELFF. V gene TRBV19 combines with J gene TRBJ2-2; 7 nucleotides match TRBD1. The germline gives CDR1 LNHDA, CDR2 SQIVND (reference sequence). The CDR3 has 15 amino acids. Germline trimming cut 9 bases from V and 1 base from J; bases unmatched to any gene: 8.

The chain has TRBV10-3 and TRBJ2-5; 13 bases are a match to TRBD2. This CDR3 has 17 residues. V was clipped by 2 bases and J by 3 bases; unmatched bases: 6. Germline V gives CDR1 ENHRY, CDR2 SYGVKD. CDR3 in DNA: TGTGCCATCAGTGAGCCTCCGGGACTAGCGGGGAAAGAGACCCAGTACTTC. Translating it yields CAISEPPGLAGKETQYF.

The DNA of the CDR3 is TGTGCCAGCAGTTTTTCAGGGTTCAACTACGAGCAGTACTTC. It encodes CASSFSGFNYEQYF. This chain links TRBV27 with TRBJ2-7; TRBD1 might be the D (5 bases). With 3 bases removed from V and 3 bases from J, the gap between germline ends came to 12 bases. The CDR3 runs to 14 residues. Germline V gives CDR1 MNHEY, CDR2 SMNVEV (reference sequence).

The chain combines TRBV29-1 with TRBJ1-4; 11 bases align to TRBD1. This CDR3 is 14 amino acids long. Germline CDR1 and CDR2: SQVTM and ANQGSEA. V was clipped by 7 bases and J by 3 bases; unmatched bases: 4. The chain's CDR3 is CSGGTGGANEKLFF. The DNA for the CDR3 is TGCAGCGGAGGGACAGGGGGGGCTAATGAAAAACTGTTTTTT. The variable domain in full, completed from reference TRBV29-1 and TRBJ1-4, reads SAVISQKPSRDICQRGTSLTIQCQVDSQVTMMFWYRQQPGQSLTLIATANQGSEATYESGFVIDKFPISRPNLTFSTLTVSNMSPEDSSIYLCSGGTGGANEKLFFGSGTQLSVL.

This clone was detected once. DNA of the CDR3: TGCGCCAGCAGCTTGTGGGGGGTTGTACAGCGGGCCTACGCCGATGAGCAGTTCTTC. Its translation: CASSLWGVVQRAYADEQFF. V and J are TRBV5-1 and TRBJ2-1; tentative D call: TRBD2 (6 bases). Germline CDR1 SGHRS, CDR2 YFSETQ. There are 19 residues in the CDR3. The ends were cut back, 1 base at V and 8 bases at J, with 28 bases in the middle.

This chain uses TRBV4-2 with TRBJ2-5; 8 bases align to TRBD2. Germline-derived CDR1 and CDR2 are LGHNA and YNFKEQ. CDR3 length: 19 amino acids. V trimming: 0 bases; J trimming: 2 bases; junction bases outside the gene matches: 14. Written as DNA, the CDR3 is TGTGCCAGCAGCCAAGAGGGCCCCGCTGGAGCGGGAGTACAAGAGACCCAGTACTTC. Translating it yields CASSQEGPAGAGVQETQYF.

The chain joins TRBV1 to TRBJ2-3; the listed D gene, TRBD2, was not tested against the DNA. TRBV1 is classified as a pseudogene. The CDR3 runs to 15 residues. Written as DNA, the CDR3 is TGCACCAGCAGCCAAGATCGGGGACTAGCGGATACGCAGTATTTT. It is translated as CTSSQDRGLADTQYF.

This chain uses TRBV3-1 (or the pseudogene TRBV3-2) with TRBJ2-1; 10 bases agree with TRBD2. The CDR3 runs to 14 residues. Germline lookup yields CDR1 LGHDT and CDR2 YNNKEL (reference sequence). Trimming removed 6 bases from V and 9 bases from J; junction bases left unmatched: 8. Written as DNA, the CDR3 is TGTGCCAGCAGACAGCGGGGGGGCGGTGGTGAGCAGTTCTTC. Its translation: CASRQRGGGGEQFF.

The chain uses TRBV5-8 and TRBJ1-3, with TRBD1 matching over 7 bases. This CDR3 is 18 amino acids long. V was clipped by 1 base and J by 2 bases; unmatched bases: 12. CDR1 and CDR2 from the germline V gene are SGHTS and YDEGEE. In nucleotides, the CDR3 is TGTGCCAGCAGCTTGATAAAGGGACAGTCGGTTACTGGAAACACCATATATTTT. It specifies CASSLIKGQSVTGNTIYF.

The chain joins TRBV10-3 to TRBJ2-1; 14 positions agree with TRBD2. Trimming took 1 base from V and 7 from J; bases not matched to a gene: 0. The CDR3 extends over 15 amino acids. The germline gives CDR1 ENHRY, CDR2 SYGVKD. CDR3 protein: CAISEWTSGRNEQFF. The CDR3 coding sequence is TGTGCCATCAGTGAGTGGACTAGCGGGAGGAATGAGCAGTTCTTC.

The genes are TRBV29-1 and TRBJ2-1; 14 bases align to TRBD2. CDR3 length: 16 amino acids. Germline V lookup: CDR1 SQVTM, CDR2 ANQGSEA. Trimming removed 6 bases from V and 9 bases from J; junction bases left unmatched: 13. CDR3 amino acids: CSVGPQTSGGASEQFF. As DNA, the CDR3 is TGCAGCGTCGGCCCTCAGACTAGCGGGGGGGCGAGTGAGCAGTTCTTC.

J is TRBJ2-7 and V is TRBV2, with a weak D call TRBD2 (5 bases). Germline V gene data show CDR1 as SNHLY and CDR2 as FYNNEI. V lost 2 bases to trimming and J lost 4 bases, with 15 bases between them. This CDR3 comprises 15 residues. This CDR3 reads CASSEQHNGVYEQYF. CDR3 coding DNA: TGTGCCAGCAGTGAACAACACAACGGGGTTTACGAGCAGTACTTC. Using reference TRBV2 and TRBJ2-7 for the parts outside the CDR3, the full variable domain is EPEVTQTPSHQVTQMGQEVILRCVPISNHLYFYWYRQILGQKVEFLVSFYNNEISEKSEIFDDQFSVERPDGSNFTLKIRSTKLEDSAMYFCASSEQHNGVYEQYFGPGTRLTVT.

The chain combines TRBV7-9 with TRBJ2-1; D perhaps matches TRBD2 (5 bases). CDR3 length: 15 amino acids. Germline V gene sequence: CDR1 SEHNR, CDR2 FQNEAQ (reference sequence). Trimming cost V 4 bases and J 5 bases, with 15 bases left between them. CDR3 sequence (DNA): TGTGCCAGCAGCTCTAGTAGCGTACTCCACAATGAGCAGTTCTTC. It translates to CASSSSSVLHNEQFF.

CDR3 loop: CASSHETGPNEKLFF. In nucleotides, the CDR3 is TGTGCCAGCAGTCATGAGACAGGACCTAATGAAAAACTGTTTTTT. J is TRBJ1-4 and V is TRBV14, with D possibly being TRBD1 (6 bases). The germline CDR1 and CDR2 sequences are SGHDN and FVKESK. V was shortened by 6 bases and J by 3 bases, with 14 bases between the two germline ends. There are 15 residues in the CDR3. Looking up the rest from reference TRBV14 and TRBJ1-4 gives the full variable domain: EAGVTQFPSHSVIEKGQTVTLRCDPISGHDNLYWYRRVMGKEIKFLLHFVKESKQDESGMPNNRFLAERTGGTYSTLKVQPAELEDSGVYFCASSHETGPNEKLFFGSGTQLSVL.

The chain uses TRBV6-5 and TRBJ1-3; D gene uncertain. V was pared by 4 bases and J by 1 base, with 14 bases between. The CDR3 spans 16 residues. Germline CDR1 MNHEY, CDR2 SVGAGI. CDR3 nucleotides: TGTGCCAGCAGTTGGGGAGGTGGCGGTTCTGGAAACACCATATATTTT. It translates to CASSWGGGGSGNTIYF.

The CDR3, as DNA: TGTGCCAGCAGCCAGGACTCCGCGAACACCGGGGAGCTGTTTTTT. It translates to CASSQDSANTGELFF. The V call is TRBV11-2, the J call TRBJ2-2, with D possibly TRBD2 on 5 matching bases. V was shortened by 5 bases and J by 0 bases, with 10 bases between the two germline ends. The germline V gene encodes CDR1 SGHAT and CDR2 FQNNGV. The CDR3 consists of 15 residues.

This clone was found once. V and J are TRBV5-1 and TRBJ1-6; weak D call: TRBD1 (6 bases). There are 17 residues in the CDR3. The V end lost 4 bases, the J end lost 0 bases, and 14 bases lay between the germline ends. Germline V gene data show CDR1 as SGHRS and CDR2 as YFSETQ. The CDR3 region is CASSPADRSSYNSPLHF. The CDR3 bases are TGCGCCAGCAGCCCGGCCGACAGGAGCTCCTATAATTCACCCCTCCACTTT.

The chain joins TRBV9 to TRBJ2-7, with 8 bases fitting TRBD2. Looked up from germline, CDR1 is SGDLS and CDR2 is YYNGEE. The J segment lost 1 base and the V segment lost 2 bases, leaving 5 bases of the junction unmatched. The CDR3 runs 15 residues. The DNA of the CDR3 is TGTGCCAGCAGCGTTCAAGCGGGAGAGTCCTACGAGCAGTACTTC. Translated, it gives CASSVQAGESYEQYF.

Note on this clone: Within the sample, other DNA sequences also encode this same CDR3. The chain links TRBV5-4 to TRBJ1-1, with no clear D. V was cut by 0 bases and J by 2 bases, with 5 bases left in between. The CDR3 is 13 residues long. CDR1 and CDR2 (germline): SGHNT, YYREEE (reference sequence). CDR3 sequence: CASSLGANTEAFF. As DNA, the CDR3 is TGTGCCAGCAGCTTGGGGGCCAACACTGAAGCTTTCTTT. The variable domain in full, with the rest retrieved from reference TRBV5-4 and TRBJ1-1, is ETGVTQSPTHLIKTRGQQVTLRCSSQSGHNTVSWYQQALGQGPQFIFQYYREEENGRGNFPPRFSGLQFPNYSSELNVNALELDDSALYLCASSLGANTEAFFGQGTRLTVV.